The 30 T cell receptor beta chains in this list originate from one sample, sequenced in a study of shared clonotypes between healthy human individuals. Data came from immunoSEQ multiplex PCR; TCRdb stores just in-frame clones and leaves some out. The sample includes 1.4 million to 1.5 million clones, roughly 96% of them seen just once. The source material was naive CD4+ T cells sorted from blood. This sample's subset: CD45RA+ positively selected. Receptor source: a man aged 25-45 years in good health.

The rearrangement joins TRBV19 to TRBJ1-5; TRBD1 agrees at 7 bases. The germline V gene has CDR1 LNHDA and CDR2 SQIVND (reference sequence). This CDR3 is built from 14 residues. The J segment lost 5 bases and the V segment lost 5 bases, leaving 6 bases of the junction unmatched. Written as DNA, the CDR3 is TGTGCCAGTAGTCCGGGACAGAGGTATCAGCCCCAGCATTTT. Its translation: CASSPGQRYQPQHF.

The chain is built from TRBV10-2 and TRBJ2-5; 9 bases match TRBD1. The germline gives CDR1 WSHSY, CDR2 SAAADI. The CDR3 is made up of 15 amino acids. V lost 6 bases to trimming and J lost 4 bases; unmatched junction nucleotides: 9. The DNA of the CDR3 is TGCGCCAGCAGCACCCAGGGGACAGGGCGAGAGACCCAGTACTTC. Translated, it gives CASSTQGTGRETQYF.

Concerning this clone: Other DNA sequences in the sample encode the same CDR3. This chain uses TRBV5-1 with TRBJ2-2; no reliable D call. Germline assignment: CDR1 SGHRS and CDR2 YFSETQ. V lost 1 base and J 5 bases, leaving 9 bases between the germline ends. There are 14 residues in the CDR3. The CDR3 bases are TGCGCCAGCAGCTTGATTAGAGGAACCGGGGAGCTGTTTTTT. As protein: CASSLIRGTGELFF.

This clone was detected once. V and J are TRBV5-4 and TRBJ2-7, with 10 bases lining up with TRBD2. The J segment lost 4 bases and the V segment lost 3 bases, leaving 10 bases of the junction unmatched. CDR3 length equals 16 residues. Looked up from germline, CDR1 is SGHNT and CDR2 is YYREEE (reference sequence). CDR3 region: CASSYIAGGGSYEQYF. CDR3 sequence (DNA): TGTGCCAGCAGCTACATAGCGGGAGGAGGATCTTACGAGCAGTACTTC.

The chain links TRBV19 to TRBJ2-5, with D possibly being TRBD1 (6 bases). Germline lookup yields CDR1 LNHDA and CDR2 SQIVND (reference sequence). V gave up 4 bases and J gave up 1 base, with 10 bases separating them. The CDR3 spans 14 residues. The CDR3 bases are TGTGCCAGTAGTACAGGGGCCGCCCAAGAGACCCAGTACTTC. Translating gives CASSTGAAQETQYF.

The chain combines TRBV9 with TRBJ2-1; TRBD2 is a possible D gene (5 bases). The CDR3 covers 13 residues. Germline lookup yields CDR1 SGDLS and CDR2 YYNGEE. V shed 0 bases and J shed 8 bases, with 9 bases lying between them. CDR3 loop: CASSVVTTDEQFF. In DNA form, the CDR3 reads TGTGCCAGCAGCGTAGTGACTACGGATGAGCAGTTCTTC. The full variable domain, with the rest looked up from reference TRBV9 and TRBJ2-1, is DSGVTQTPKHLITATGQRVTLRCSPRSGDLSVYWYQQSLDQGLQFLIQYYNGEERAKGNILERFSAQQFPDLHSELNLSSLELGDSALYFCASSVVTTDEQFFGPGTRLTVL.

V and J are TRBV5-4 and TRBJ2-7; TRBD1 matches at 9 bases. Per germline, CDR1 SGHNT and CDR2 YYREEE (reference sequence). V lost 3 bases, J lost 5 bases, and 6 bases stayed unmatched. There are 14 residues in the CDR3. This CDR3 is CASSSSGTGNEQYF. The CDR3 DNA reads TGTGCCAGCAGCTCTTCCGGGACAGGGAACGAGCAGTACTTC. The variable domain in full, completed from reference TRBV5-4 and TRBJ2-7, reads ETGVTQSPTHLIKTRGQQVTLRCSSQSGHNTVSWYQQALGQGPQFIFQYYREEENGRGNFPPRFSGLQFPNYSSELNVNALELDDSALYLCASSSSGTGNEQYFGPGTRLTVT.

The J gene is TRBJ1-3, the V gene TRBV7-9; D gene unclear. Germline-derived CDR1 and CDR2 are SEHNR and FQNEAQ (reference sequence). This CDR3 has 16 residues. Trimming shortened V by 4 bases and J by 2 bases, and 15 bases separated the two germline ends. CDR3 residues: CASSSFAGMAGNTIYF. The CDR3 nucleotides are TGTGCCAGCAGCTCCTTCGCGGGGATGGCTGGAAACACCATATATTTT.

The rearrangement joins TRBV4-3 to TRBJ2-1, with D perhaps being TRBD1 or TRBD2 (5 bases each). This CDR3 contains 16 residues. V shed 1 base and J shed 8 bases, with 18 bases lying between them. Germline loops: CDR1 LGHNA, CDR2 YSLEER. CDR3 coding DNA: TGCGCCAGCAGCCAAGCAGGGCTAACGGGAACACATGAGCAGTTCTTC. Amino acid sequence: CASSQAGLTGTHEQFF.

The chain is built from TRBV5-5 and TRBJ1-5, with D maybe TRBD1 (5 bases). CDR1 SGHKS and CDR2 YYEKEE come from the germline V gene (reference sequence). This CDR3 spans 13 amino acids. Trimming removed 0 bases at V and 5 bases at J, with 6 bases between. The CDR3 coding sequence is TGTGCCAGCAGCTTGGTGGGGGATCAGCCCCAGCATTTT. Encoded protein: CASSLVGDQPQHF. The full variable domain, in which reference TRBV5-5 and TRBJ1-5 provide the parts outside the CDR3, is DAGVTQSPTHLIKTRGQQVTLRCSPISGHKSVSWYQQVLGQGPQFIFQYYEKEERGRGNFPDRFSARQFPNYSSELNVNALLLGDSALYLCASSLVGDQPQHFGDGTRLSIL.

The chain links TRBV2 to TRBJ2-3; 13 bases match TRBD2. CDR1 is SNHLY and CDR2 is FYNNEI in the germline V gene. The CDR3 runs to 14 residues. After removal of 11 bases from V and 5 bases from J, the junction contained 7 bases not matched to a gene. This CDR3 reads CASGGLAGVDTQYF. CDR3 in DNA: TGTGCCTCAGGTGGACTAGCGGGAGTAGATACGCAGTATTTT.

This chain connects TRBV7-8 to TRBJ1-1, with TRBD1 as a possible D gene (5 bases). The CDR3 is 14 residues long. Germline V gene data show CDR1 as SGHVS and CDR2 as FQNEAQ. The germline V and J ends were trimmed by 1 base and 4 bases, with 10 bases remaining between them. CDR3 nucleotides: TGTGCCAGCAGCTTAGTCAGGGACGGCACTGAAGCTTTCTTT. Protein product: CASSLVRDGTEAFF.

This clone appeared once. The chain links TRBV29-1 to TRBJ2-5; D uncertain. V lost 4 bases and J 1 base, leaving 10 bases between the germline ends. The length of the CDR3 is 13 residues. Germline CDR1 SQVTM, CDR2 ANQGSEA. CDR3 coding DNA: TGCAGCGTTGCATTGAAGCTCCAAGAGACCCAGTACTTC. Protein: CSVALKLQETQYF.

The V gene is TRBV21-1, the J gene TRBJ1-1. TRBV21-1 has pseudogene status. The CDR3 has 13 residues. The CDR3 bases are TGTGCCAGCAGCAAAGTGCGAGACACTGAAGCTTTCTTT. Protein: CASSKVRDTEAFF.

The gene calls are TRBV21-1 and TRBJ2-3; the table names TRBD1, a call not compared with the DNA. TRBV21-1 is termed a pseudogene. CDR3 size: 16 residues. The CDR3 nucleotides are TGTGCCAGCAGCAAAGCGCCGGGACAAGGCACAGATACGCAGTATTTT. It translates to CASSKAPGQGTDTQYF.

The CDR3 protein is CASSYPRQGGTGELFF. For the CDR3, the DNA is TGTGCCAGCAGTTACCCCCGCCAGGGGGGCACCGGGGAGCTGTTTTTT. The chain has TRBV6-5 and TRBJ2-2; maybe TRBD1 (7 bases). CDR3 length: 16 amino acids. V dropped 2 bases and J dropped 4 bases, with 14 bases sitting between them. The V gene's germline CDR1 is MNHEY and CDR2 SVGAGI.

The rearrangement joins TRBV7-2 to TRBJ2-4; possible D gene TRBD1, 5 bases. Germline V gives CDR1 SGHTA, CDR2 FQGNSA. The CDR3 totals 16 residues. V was pared by 6 bases and J by 4 bases, with 19 bases between. CDR3 in amino acids: CASRITGASFKNIQYF. CDR3 in DNA: TGTGCCAGCAGGATCACTGGGGCCTCCTTTAAAAACATTCAGTACTTC. The full variable domain, with the rest looked up from reference TRBV7-2 and TRBJ2-4, is GAGVSQSPSNKVTEKGKDVELRCDPISGHTALYWYRQSLGQGLEFLIYFQGNSAPDKSGLPSDRFSAERTGGSVSTLTIQRTQQEDSAVYLCASRITGASFKNIQYFGAGTRLSVL.

This chain connects TRBV27 to TRBJ1-1; D may be TRBD1 (5 bases). The length of the CDR3 is 15 residues. V shed 4 bases and J shed 1 base, with 13 bases lying between them. Germline CDR1 reads MNHEY; CDR2 reads SMNVEV (reference sequence). In DNA form, the CDR3 reads TGTGCCAGCAGTTCGCGGGGCGGGTGGAACACTGAAGCTTTCTTT. This translates into CASSSRGGWNTEAFF.

V is TRBV21-1 and J is TRBJ2-5; the table's D call, TRBD2, was not checked against the DNA. TRBV21-1 is flagged as a pseudogene. The CDR3 totals 15 residues. The CDR3 region is CASTVGLAGGETQYF. DNA for the CDR3: TGTGCCAGCACCGTTGGACTAGCGGGAGGAGAGACCCAGTACTTC.

CDR3 protein: CASRVGLSYEQYF. Written as DNA, the CDR3 is TGCGCCAGCAGAGTGGGCCTCTCCTACGAGCAGTACTTC. This sequence joins TRBV5-1 and TRBJ2-7; D call uncertain. The CDR3 runs 13 residues. Trimming left V 5 bases short and J 0 bases short, with 9 bases between. Germline V gene sequence: CDR1 SGHRS, CDR2 YFSETQ.

The genes are TRBV18 and TRBJ1-1; D might be TRBD1 (5 bases). The V and J ends lost 1 base and 6 bases respectively, with 12 bases between them. Germline values: CDR1 KGHSH, CDR2 LQKENI. The CDR3 has 14 residues. CDR3 bases: TGTGCCAGCTCACCACTGCAAGGGGCCGCTGAAGCTTTCTTT. Translating gives CASSPLQGAAEAFF.

The chain combines TRBV5-6 with TRBJ2-3; D is uncertain. The CDR3 is 13 amino acids. The germline V gene encodes CDR1 SGHDT and CDR2 YYEEEE. V lost 4 bases and J 5 bases, leaving 11 bases between the germline ends. The CDR3 is CASSPPRGDTQYF. The DNA of the CDR3 is TGTGCCAGCAGCCCCCCACGAGGAGATACGCAGTATTTT. Full variable domain (missing parts from reference TRBV5-6 and TRBJ2-3): DAGVTQSPTHLIKTRGQQVTLRCSPKSGHDTVSWYQQALGQGPQFIFQYYEEEERQRGNFPDRFSGHQFPNYSSELNVNALLLGDSALYLCASSPPRGDTQYFGPGTRLTVL.

This rearrangement joins TRBV30 to TRBJ2-5; 8 bases fit TRBD1. CDR3 length: 11 amino acids. Germline V gene sequence: CDR1 GTSNPN, CDR2 SVGIG (reference sequence). V trimming: 5 bases; J trimming: 4 bases; junction bases outside the gene matches: 0. In DNA, the CDR3 is TGTGCCTGGGGACAGGGAGAGACCCAGTACTTC. This codes for CAWGQGETQYF.

The rearrangement uses TRBV18 and TRBJ2-3; D may be TRBD1 (6 bases). Trimming took off 4 bases at V and 4 bases at J, with 18 bases between the two ends. There are 16 residues in the CDR3. Per germline, CDR1 KGHSH and CDR2 LQKENI. CDR3 coding DNA: TGTGCCAGCTCACGTTCACAGGGAAGGGGTCCAGATACGCAGTATTTT. It codes for CASSRSQGRGPDTQYF.

The rearrangement joins TRBV11-3 to TRBJ2-7; TRBD2 matches 14 bases. The V segment lost 5 bases and the J segment 3 bases; nucleotides outside the gene matches: 3. Looked up from germline, CDR1 is SGHNT and CDR2 is YENEEA. The CDR3 totals 15 residues. DNA for the CDR3: TGTGCCAGCAGCAAAGGGACTAGCGGGAGCTACGAGCAGTACTTC. Translated: CASSKGTSGSYEQYF.

J is TRBJ2-7 and V is TRBV6-6, with a weak D call TRBD1 (5 bases). Germline V lookup: CDR1 MNHNY, CDR2 SVGAGI (reference sequence). V was pared by 6 bases and J by 0 bases, with 12 bases between. CDR3 size: 14 residues. The CDR3 region has the DNA TGTGCCAGCAGCAAAGACAGAGCCTCCTACGAGCAGTACTTC. It yields the protein CASSKDRASYEQYF.

The V and J genes are TRBV5-4 and TRBJ2-1; the D gene is possibly TRBD1 (6 bases). This CDR3 is 15 amino acids long. Germline V gene data show CDR1 as SGHNT and CDR2 as YYREEE (reference sequence). Trimming stripped 4 bases from V and 7 bases from J, with 18 bases between. CDR3 loop: CASSTPSQGKNEQFF. The CDR3 DNA is TGTGCCAGCAGCACCCCCTCCCAGGGGAAAAATGAGCAGTTCTTC.

CDR3 protein: CSVVTGEDQPQHF. Written as DNA, the CDR3 is TGCAGCGTAGTGACAGGGGAAGATCAGCCCCAGCATTTT. The V call is TRBV29-1, the J call TRBJ1-5; 8 bases fit TRBD1. V shed 6 bases and J 5 bases; nucleotides not matched to a gene: 6. The germline V gene encodes CDR1 SQVTM and CDR2 ANQGSEA. The CDR3 is made up of 13 amino acids.

About this clone: This specimen includes other DNA sequences encoding the same CDR3. The chain employs TRBV7-9 and TRBJ1-1, with 8 nucleotides matching TRBD1. Per germline, CDR1 SEHNR and CDR2 FQNEAQ (reference sequence). The CDR3 loop spans 15 amino acids. Losses at the gene ends were 3 bases for V and 1 base for J; bases not matched to a gene: 4. Here the CDR3 DNA reads TGTGCCAGCAGCTTTCGCACAGGGGGGAACACTGAAGCTTTCTTT. Translating it yields CASSFRTGGNTEAFF.

The CDR3 loop is CASSSSSGIPLGTANYGYTF. The CDR3 nucleotides are TGTGCCAGCAGTTCCTCGTCGGGAATCCCGCTTGGGACCGCTAACTATGGCTACACCTTC. The chain recombines TRBV28 with TRBJ1-2, with D possibly TRBD1 on 5 matching bases. V was cut by 4 bases and J by 0 bases, with 27 bases left in between. There are 20 residues in the CDR3. Germline values: CDR1 MDHEN, CDR2 SYDVKM.